Following are 8 T cell receptor beta chains from one sample sequenced in a study of monozygotic twins with inflammatory bowel disease. One entry per CDR3 protein, without DNA, is what TCRdb gives after re-calling the 5' RACE reads. The listing contains just over 300,000 distinct CDR3 sequences. The material sequenced was blood. The receptor source for this set is a human donor with ulcerative colitis or Crohn's disease, or a healthy co-twin of an affected twin (not recorded which).

J is TRBJ2-6 and V is TRBV28. CDR1 and CDR2 from the germline V gene are MDHEN and SYDVKM. This CDR3 contains 13 residues. The CDR3: CASWDSGANVLTF. Looking up the rest from reference TRBV28 and TRBJ2-6 gives the full variable domain: DVKVTQSSRYLVKRTGEKVFLECVQDMDHENMFWYRQDPGLGLRLIYFSYDVKMKEKGDIPEGYSVSREKKERFSLILESASTNQTSMYLCASWDSGANVLTFGAGSRLTVL.

The rearrangement uses TRBV6-1 and TRBJ2-2. The V gene's germline CDR1 is MNHNS and CDR2 SASEGT. The CDR3 sequence is 14 residues long. CDR3 loop: CASRKQGFDGELFF.

The gene calls are TRBV5-6 and TRBJ2-2; TCRdb's D gene call, TRBD2, goes unchecked for lack of DNA. This CDR3 is 17 amino acids long. Germline V CDR1 and CDR2: SGHDT, YYEEEE. The CDR3 here is CASSLLAGVLNTGELFF.

The chain carries TRBV5-1 and TRBJ2-3; the TCRdb call, TRBD1, lacks DNA for checking. CDR3 size: 18 residues. Per the germline V gene, CDR1 is SGHRS and CDR2 is YFSETQ. The CDR3 loop reads CASSLEGTGVYESDTQYF.

The chain couples TRBV7-7 to TRBJ2-7; the D gene TCRdb calls, TRBD2, cannot be checked with no DNA. Germline loops: CDR1 SSHAT, CDR2 FNYEAQ (reference sequence). The CDR3 totals 13 residues. This chain's CDR3 is CASSPGTTQEQYF.

The chain couples TRBV20-1 to TRBJ1-4. Germline loops: CDR1 DFQATT, CDR2 SNEGSKA (reference sequence). This CDR3 is 14 amino acids long. CDR3 in amino acids: CSAFRTVSGEKLFF.

The CDR3 loop is CASSPRTGLNYGYTF. The chain couples TRBV7-9 to TRBJ1-2; TCRdb's D gene call, TRBD1, goes unchecked for lack of DNA. Germline V gene data show CDR1 as SEHNR and CDR2 as FQNEAQ (reference sequence). The CDR3 loop spans 15 amino acids.

The chain carries TRBV25-1 and TRBJ2-7. Germline lookup yields CDR1 MGHDK and CDR2 SYGVNS. The CDR3 sequence is 12 residues long. CDR3 loop: CASSEYSNEQYF.